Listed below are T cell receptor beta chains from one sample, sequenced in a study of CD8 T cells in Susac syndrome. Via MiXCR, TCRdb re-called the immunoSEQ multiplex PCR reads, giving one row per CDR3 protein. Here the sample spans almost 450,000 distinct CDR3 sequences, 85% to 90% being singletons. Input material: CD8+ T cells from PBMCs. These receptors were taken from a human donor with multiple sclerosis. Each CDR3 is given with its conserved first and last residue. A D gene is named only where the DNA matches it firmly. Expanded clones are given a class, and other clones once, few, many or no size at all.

CDR3aa: CASSEGLAERSYNEQFF
CDR3nt: TGCGCCAGCAGTGAGGGGCTAGCGGAACGCTCCTACAATGAGCAGTTCTTC
d_gene: TRBD2
abundance: once
v_gene: TRBV10-2
j_gene: TRBJ2-1

CDR3aa: CASSEGTVAYEQYF
CDR3nt: TGTGCCAGCAGCGAAGGGACAGTTGCTTACGAGCAGTACTTC
d_gene: TRBD1
abundance: few
v_gene: TRBV7-9
j_gene: TRBJ2-7

CDR3aa: CSVGPRTLGENF
CDR3nt: TGCAGCGTTGGTCCCCGGACCCTCGGGGAGAATTTT
d_gene: -
abundance: -
v_gene: TRBV29-1
j_gene: TRBJ2-3

CDR3aa: CASSDIHEQYF
CDR3nt: TGTGCCAGCAGCGACATCCACGAGCAGTACTTC
d_gene: -
abundance: -
v_gene: TRBV5-5
j_gene: TRBJ2-7

CDR3aa: CASSPGENTEAFF
CDR3nt: TGTGCCAGCTCGCCAGGGGAGAACACTGAAGCTTTCTTT
d_gene: -
abundance: -
v_gene: TRBV27
j_gene: TRBJ1-1

CDR3aa: CASSSRTESSYNEQFF
CDR3nt: TGTGCCAGCAGTTCGAGGACTGAAAGCTCCTACAATGAGCAGTTCTTC
d_gene: -
abundance: -
v_gene: TRBV28
j_gene: TRBJ2-1

CDR3aa: CASSFGSNTDTQYF
CDR3nt: TGTGCCAGCAGCTTTGGGTCCAACACAGATACGCAGTATTTT
d_gene: -
abundance: -
v_gene: TRBV11-2
j_gene: TRBJ2-3

CDR3aa: CASSPPTSTGELFF
CDR3nt: TGTGCCAGCAGCCCGCCTACTAGTACCGGGGAGCTGTTTTTT
d_gene: -
abundance: -
v_gene: TRBV3-1
j_gene: TRBJ2-2

CDR3aa: CASGLAGVIGETQYF
CDR3nt: TGTGCCAGTGGACTAGCGGGAGTTATTGGAGAGACCCAGTACTTC
d_gene: TRBD2
abundance: -
v_gene: TRBV6-2/TRBV6-3
j_gene: TRBJ2-5

CDR3aa: CASSLWSGEAQYF
CDR3nt: TGTGCCAGCAGTTTATGGAGTGGAGAGGCCCAGTACTTC
d_gene: -
abundance: -
v_gene: TRBV27
j_gene: TRBJ2-5

CDR3aa: CASSAYGLRQNTGELFF
CDR3nt: TGTGCCAGCTCAGCCTACGGGTTGCGGCAGAACACCGGGGAGCTGTTTTTT
d_gene: -
abundance: -
v_gene: TRBV18
j_gene: TRBJ2-2

CDR3aa: CASSLDRTSGNTIYF
CDR3nt: TGTGCCAGCAGCCTCGACAGGACCTCTGGAAACACCATATATTTT
d_gene: -
abundance: -
v_gene: TRBV3-1
j_gene: TRBJ1-3

CDR3aa: CASSESTYSGFYGYTF
CDR3nt: TGTGCCAGCAGTGAATCGACCTACTCAGGATTCTATGGCTACACCTTC
d_gene: -
abundance: -
v_gene: TRBV2
j_gene: TRBJ1-2

CDR3aa: CASSYFRDGYTF
CDR3nt: TGTGCCAGCAGCTATTTCAGGGACGGCTACACCTTC
d_gene: -
abundance: -
v_gene: TRBV11-1
j_gene: TRBJ1-2

CDR3aa: CASSLAGQTEAFF
CDR3nt: TGTGCCAGCAGTCTCGCGGGGCAGACTGAAGCTTTCTTT
d_gene: -
abundance: few
v_gene: TRBV27
j_gene: TRBJ1-1

CDR3aa: CASSFLDFGYNEQFF
CDR3nt: TGTGCCAGCAGTTTCCTCGATTTCGGCTACAATGAGCAGTTCTTC
d_gene: -
abundance: -
v_gene: TRBV27
j_gene: TRBJ2-1

CDR3aa: CASSPGGSYEQYF
CDR3nt: TGTGCCAGTAGCCCAGGGGGCTCCTACGAGCAGTACTTC
d_gene: TRBD1
abundance: many
v_gene: TRBV27
j_gene: TRBJ2-7

CDR3aa: CASSLGGQDAYEQYF
CDR3nt: TGTGCCAGCAGCTTAGGAGGCCAGGACGCCTACGAGCAGTACTTC
d_gene: -
abundance: -
v_gene: TRBV13
j_gene: TRBJ2-7

CDR3aa: CASRIDEKLFF
CDR3nt: TGTGCCAGCAGAATCGATGAAAAACTGTTTTTT
d_gene: -
abundance: -
v_gene: TRBV12-3/TRBV12-4
j_gene: TRBJ1-4

CDR3aa: CASSWATEGLLYEQYF
CDR3nt: TGTGCCAGCAGTTGGGCGACAGAGGGCCTTCTCTACGAGCAGTACTTC
d_gene: -
abundance: -
v_gene: TRBV6-2/TRBV6-3
j_gene: TRBJ2-7

CDR3aa: CASSHFGLDRVSGANVLTF
CDR3nt: TGTGCCAGCAGCCACTTCGGCCTCGACAGAGTCTCTGGGGCCAACGTCCTGACTTTC
d_gene: -
abundance: few
v_gene: TRBV28
j_gene: TRBJ2-6

CDR3aa: CSARDPLVAMNTEAFF
CDR3nt: TGCAGTGCTAGAGACCCATTGGTCGCCATGAACACTGAAGCTTTCTTT
d_gene: -
abundance: -
v_gene: TRBV20-1
j_gene: TRBJ1-1

CDR3aa: CASSLVGGMGSYEQYF
CDR3nt: TGTGCCAGCAGCTTAGTAGGGGGTATGGGCTCCTACGAGCAGTACTTC
d_gene: -
abundance: -
v_gene: TRBV11-2
j_gene: TRBJ2-7

CDR3aa: CASRDTGVSSGNTIYF
CDR3nt: TGTGCCAGCAGGGATACAGGGGTTTCATCTGGAAACACCATATATTTT
d_gene: TRBD1
abundance: -
v_gene: TRBV7-9
j_gene: TRBJ1-3

CDR3aa: CASSDTDYNQPQHF
CDR3nt: TGTGCCAGCAGTGACACAGATTACAATCAGCCCCAGCATTTT
d_gene: -
abundance: -
v_gene: TRBV2
j_gene: TRBJ1-5

CDR3aa: CASSFPGTLKEQYF
CDR3nt: TGTGCCAGCAGCTTCCCGGGGACTCTCAAAGAGCAGTACTTC
d_gene: -
abundance: -
v_gene: TRBV7-8
j_gene: TRBJ2-7

CDR3aa: CASSFPRVETIPSYNEQFF
CDR3nt: TGTGCCAGCAGTTTCCCTAGGGTTGAAACAATCCCCTCCTACAATGAGCAGTTCTTC
d_gene: -
abundance: -
v_gene: TRBV28
j_gene: TRBJ2-1

CDR3aa: CASSLQLRQPQHF
CDR3nt: TGTGCCAGTAGTTTACAACTAAGGCAGCCCCAGCATTTT
d_gene: -
abundance: -
v_gene: TRBV19
j_gene: TRBJ1-5

CDR3aa: CASTRREWETEAFF
CDR3nt: TGCGCCTCCACCCGTAGGGAGTGGGAGACTGAAGCTTTCTTT
d_gene: -
abundance: -
v_gene: TRBV4-1
j_gene: TRBJ1-1

CDR3aa: CASSPPAWGEAFF
CDR3nt: TGTGCCAGCTCACCACCGGCGTGGGGAGAAGCTTTCTTT
d_gene: -
abundance: -
v_gene: TRBV18
j_gene: TRBJ1-1

CDR3aa: CASSVGGASNQPQHF
CDR3nt: TGCGCCAGCAGCGTAGGAGGGGCTAGCAATCAGCCCCAGCATTTT
d_gene: -
abundance: -
v_gene: TRBV4-1
j_gene: TRBJ1-5